The present entry profiles one T cell receptor beta chain with its context. The antigen is unknown. During the collection period, no donor immune events like infections were recorded. The data derive from a study of identifying expanded T cells in peripheral blood. Study observations and caveats: Technical replicates showed roughly 1.2 changed clones; two weeks 15 to 20; four weeks 19. Across healthy donors, higher total template counts meant significantly greater roughly 2-week count variance.

Measured with immunoSEQ multiplex PCR; TCRdb has only the in-frame clones, and not every one. Among about 100,000 clones listed, 87% were seen once. Sequencing was performed on blood. This receptor was taken from a person aged 18 to 70 in good health.

The CDR3 coding sequence is TGCGCCAGCAGCCCCGGGCTGAACACCGGGGAGCTGTTTTTT. Its translation is CASSPGLNTGELFF. The V call is TRBV4-3, the J call TRBJ2-2; D unresolved. V shed 4 bases and J shed 1 base, with 7 bases lying between them. Germline V gives CDR1 LGHNA, CDR2 YSLEER. CDR3 length: 14 amino acids.